Shown below are 20 T cell receptor beta chains from a single sample sequenced in a study of blood T cell repertoires in COVID-19. Here immunoSEQ multiplex PCR was the method, and the copy in TCRdb shows in-frame clones only, minus some. The sample yields more than 300,000 clones, 85% to 90% seen once. Sequencing was done on a sample of PBMCs or T cells enriched from blood (not recorded which). The receptors were sampled from a woman aged 18-29 years who had recovered from COVID-19.

The chain couples TRBV7-9 to TRBJ2-2, with D possibly TRBD1 on 5 matching bases. Deletions cut 5 bases from V and 10 bases from J, with 23 bases between. The CDR3 is 16 amino acids. Germline V gene sequence: CDR1 SEHNR, CDR2 FQNEAQ (reference sequence). CDR3 region: CASSPPRGPRSEELFF. For the CDR3, the DNA is TGTGCCAGCAGCCCGCCAAGGGGCCCCCGGTCCGAGGAGCTGTTTTTT.

The chain combines TRBV4-2 with TRBJ2-2, with D maybe TRBD2 (6 bases). The ends were cut back, 8 bases at V and 6 bases at J, with 19 bases in the middle. Germline V gives CDR1 LGHNA, CDR2 YNFKEQ. This CDR3 is 15 amino acids long. The CDR3 DNA reads TGTGCCAGCCGGCCTATGGGCGGGGAAGCCGGGGAGCTGTTTTTT. This gives the protein CASRPMGGEAGELFF.

This chain connects TRBV29-1 to TRBJ1-1; no clear D. The V end lost 2 bases, the J end lost 0 bases, and 16 bases lay between the germline ends. Germline CDR1 is SQVTM and CDR2 is ANQGSEA. The CDR3 extends over 16 amino acids. The CDR3 DNA is TGCAGCGTTGAATCCCCTCTTCTCGTTTTGAACACTGAAGCTTTCTTT. Protein: CSVESPLLVLNTEAFF.

The J gene is TRBJ2-3, the V gene TRBV3-1 (or the pseudogene TRBV3-2), with no clear D. This CDR3 contains 11 residues. The germline V and J ends were trimmed by 2 bases and 6 bases, with 3 bases remaining between them. Germline assignment: CDR1 LGHDT and CDR2 YNNKEL (reference sequence). CDR3 coding DNA: TGTGCCAGCAGCCAATCGGATACGCAGTATTTT. Its translation: CASSQSDTQYF.

The J gene is TRBJ2-1, the V gene TRBV7-3, with 15 bases matching TRBD2. V was clipped by 2 bases and J by 0 bases; unmatched bases: 8. Germline values: CDR1 SGHTA, CDR2 FQGTGA. The CDR3 length is 20 residues. The CDR3 DNA reads as TGTGCCAGCAGCTTAGGGACTAGCGGGGGGCCCCTCAGCTCCTACAATGAGCAGTTCTTC. It specifies CASSLGTSGGPLSSYNEQFF.

This clone showed up just once. This chain links TRBV18 with TRBJ1-4; D unclear. V lost 2 bases and J 0 bases, leaving 7 bases between the germline ends. Per the germline V gene, CDR1 is KGHSH and CDR2 is LQKENI. The CDR3 is 15 residues long. Written as DNA, the CDR3 is TGTGCCAGCTCACCAACGGGAACAACTAATGAAAAACTGTTTTTT. Its translation is CASSPTGTTNEKLFF.

CDR3 DNA sequence: TGTGCCAGCAGCCGAGGGGGACTCGGAGGGGGCAATCAGCCCCAGCATTTT. Its protein product is CASSRGGLGGGNQPQHF. V and J are TRBV6-6 and TRBJ1-5; possibly TRBD1 for D (6 bases). Trimming pared 6 bases from V and 2 bases from J, leaving 20 bases between. The germline V gene has CDR1 MNHNY and CDR2 SVGAGI (reference sequence). This CDR3 has 17 residues.

The CDR3 reads CASSQGGWKQETQYF. CDR3 DNA: TGTGCCAGCAGCCAAGGAGGGTGGAAACAAGAGACCCAGTACTTC. This sequence joins TRBV14 and TRBJ2-5; D perhaps matches TRBD2 (5 bases). The CDR3 is 15 residues long. V lost 1 base, J lost 2 bases, and 11 bases lay in between. In germline, CDR1 is SGHDN, CDR2 FVKESK. The full variable domain, its missing parts supplied by reference TRBV14 and TRBJ2-5, is EAGVTQFPSHSVIEKGQTVTLRCDPISGHDNLYWYRRVMGKEIKFLLHFVKESKQDESGMPNNRFLAERTGGTYSTLKVQPAELEDSGVYFCASSQGGWKQETQYFGPGTRLLVL.

This sequence joins TRBV6-6 and TRBJ2-2, with D maybe TRBD1 (6 bases). The germline V and J ends were trimmed by 6 bases and 4 bases, with 18 bases remaining between them. This CDR3 has 16 amino acids. Germline V CDR1 and CDR2: MNHNY, SVGAGI (reference sequence). The CDR3 coding sequence is TGTGCCAGCAGAAACAGGGACAAGGGGAGCACCGGGGAGCTGTTTTTT. This codes for CASRNRDKGSTGELFF.

The chain joins TRBV30 to TRBJ2-2; TRBD2 matches 12 bases. The CDR3 covers 13 residues. Germline CDR1 GTSNPN, CDR2 SVGIG (reference sequence). The ends lost 4 bases at V and 6 bases at J; junction bases unmatched: 0. The DNA of the CDR3 is TGTGCCTGGACTAGCGGGGGGGCCGGGGAGCTGTTTTTT. Amino acids: CAWTSGGAGELFF.

The chain recombines TRBV21-1 with TRBJ1-1; no DNA check was done on the table's D call, TRBD1. TRBV21-1 counts as a pseudogene. This CDR3 has 13 amino acids. The CDR3 region is CASRDRENTEAFF. The CDR3 coding sequence is TGTGCCAGCAGGGACAGAGAGAACACTGAAGCTTTCTTT.

This chain joins TRBV5-6 and TRBJ1-2, with D possibly TRBD1 on 5 matching bases. Germline CDR1 and CDR2: SGHDT and YYEEEE. CDR3 size: 15 residues. V lost 1 base and J 7 bases, leaving 17 bases between the germline ends. Here the CDR3 DNA reads TGTGCCAGCAGCTTGCGGAGGGGCCACATATCTGGCTACACCTTC. Encoded protein: CASSLRRGHISGYTF.

Points on this clone: The identical CDR3 is also encoded by other nucleotide sequences in the sample. The chain recombines TRBV3-1 (or the pseudogene TRBV3-2) with TRBJ1-1, with TRBD1 as a possible D gene (6 bases). This CDR3 comprises 13 residues. From germline, CDR1 is LGHDT and CDR2 YNNKEL (reference sequence). V gave up 4 bases and J gave up 2 bases, with 8 bases separating them. CDR3 nucleotide sequence: TGTGCCAGCAGCCCCAGGGGAAACACTGAAGCTTTCTTT. It encodes CASSPRGNTEAFF.

The J gene is TRBJ2-2, the V gene TRBV29-1; TRBD2 aligns across 13 bases. From germline, CDR1 is SQVTM and CDR2 ANQGSEA. The CDR3 runs to 13 residues. The ends lost 6 bases at V and 7 bases at J; junction bases unmatched: 2. DNA for the CDR3: TGCAGCGTGGGGACTAGCGGGGTCGGGGAGCTGTTTTTT. Residues: CSVGTSGVGELFF.

The chain recombines TRBV24-1 with TRBJ2-1; TRBD1 aligns across 11 bases. This CDR3 spans 20 amino acids. CDR1 is KGHDR, CDR2 SFDVKD, per germline. V was pared by 3 bases and J by 2 bases, with 14 bases of the junction left unmatched. CDR3 nucleotide sequence: TGTGCCACCAGTGATCCAATACAGGACAGGGGGCGGAATGCCTACAATGAGCAGTTCTTC. It encodes CATSDPIQDRGRNAYNEQFF.

The chain recombines TRBV6-2 or TRBV6-3 with TRBJ1-1; the D is unclear. Per the germline V gene, CDR1 is MNHEY and CDR2 is SVGEGT. This CDR3 is built from 15 residues. Between the trimmed V and J ends, which lost 1 base and 0 bases, there was a span of 9 bases. The chain's CDR3 is CASSYFPGMNTEAFF. The CDR3 DNA is TGTGCCAGCAGTTACTTTCCAGGTATGAACACTGAAGCTTTCTTT.

The chain employs TRBV19 and TRBJ2-7; D may be TRBD2 (6 bases). Looked up from germline, CDR1 is LNHDA and CDR2 is SQIVND (reference sequence). Trimming removed 7 bases at V and 0 bases at J, with 10 bases between. The CDR3 contains 13 residues. The CDR3 region has the DNA TGTGCCAGTATCGGAGGGAGCTCCTACGAGCAGTACTTC. Protein: CASIGGSSYEQYF.

The chain combines TRBV6-2 or TRBV6-3 with TRBJ1-5, with 8 bases lining up with TRBD1. The CDR3 runs 16 residues. Germline V gene lookup returns CDR1 MNHEY and CDR2 SVGEGT. V shed 0 bases, J shed 6 bases, and the junction held 7 bases outside the gene matches. The CDR3 region is CASSYSQGGVVQPQHF. CDR3 DNA sequence: TGTGCCAGCAGTTACTCACAGGGGGGGGTGGTTCAGCCCCAGCATTTT.

This chain links TRBV28 with TRBJ2-5, with 8 positions matching TRBD1. The CDR3 spans 13 residues. With V trimmed by 3 bases and J by 5 bases, 2 bases remained unmatched. Per germline, CDR1 MDHEN and CDR2 SYDVKM. This chain's CDR3 is CASSFQGAETQYF. The CDR3 nucleotides are TGTGCCAGCAGTTTTCAGGGGGCTGAGACCCAGTACTTC.

The chain recombines TRBV7-8 with TRBJ1-2, with 7 positions matching TRBD1. J gave up 7 bases and V 1 base, and 3 bases lay outside the gene matches. Germline V gene lookup returns CDR1 SGHVS and CDR2 FQNEAQ. This CDR3 is built from 13 residues. CDR3 residues: CASSLGDSPGYTF. DNA of the CDR3: TGTGCCAGCAGCTTAGGGGACAGCCCTGGCTACACCTTC.